The 24 T cell receptor beta chains given below trace back to one sample, sequenced in a study of OX40 agonist ivuxolimab in advanced cancers. Sequenced by immunoSEQ multiplex PCR; TCRdb stores in-frame clones only, minus some. The sample carries over 45,000 clones, nearly 95% recorded once. This specimen was CD4+ or CD8+ T cells sorted from blood, taken in a trial of the OX40 agonist ivuxolimab. Receptors originate from an adult with an advanced solid tumor such as melanoma, head and neck, liver or kidney cancer.

J is TRBJ2-1 and V is TRBV13, with D unresolved. V lost 0 bases and J lost 1, with 10 bases in between. Germline CDR1 PRHDT, CDR2 FYEKMQ (reference sequence). This CDR3 spans 16 amino acids. The CDR3: CASSLGPGQSYNEQFF. The CDR3 DNA sequence: TGTGCCAGCAGCTTAGGACCCGGTCAATCCTACAATGAGCAGTTCTTC.

The V and J genes are TRBV28 and TRBJ2-4, with TRBD2 as a possible D gene (6 bases). With 5 bases removed from V and 16 bases from J, the gap between germline ends came to 18 bases. From germline, CDR1 is MDHEN and CDR2 SYDVKM. The CDR3 is 12 residues long. CDR3 bases: TGTGCCAGCAGTAAATATCGGACTACTCAATACTTC. It specifies CASSKYRTTQYF.

The chain combines TRBV28 with TRBJ1-1; D unclear. Germline V CDR1 and CDR2: MDHEN, SYDVKM. V gave up 5 bases and J gave up 0 bases, with 13 bases separating them. This CDR3 has 15 residues. CDR3 nucleotide sequence: TGTGCCAGCAGTCCTTGGCGGAGATTGAACACTGAAGCTTTCTTT. Translating it yields CASSPWRRLNTEAFF.

This clone showed up just once. The chain couples TRBV15 to TRBJ2-7; TRBD2 aligns across 10 bases. Germline V lookup: CDR1 LNHNV, CDR2 YYDKDF (reference sequence). The CDR3 is made up of 17 amino acids. V was pared by 0 bases and J by 3 bases, with 8 bases of the junction left unmatched. CDR3 DNA sequence: TGTGCCACCAGCAGAGAGCCGATTCTAGCGGGAGTCTACGAGCAGTACTTC. Translated, it gives CATSREPILAGVYEQYF.

V and J are TRBV13 and TRBJ2-1; 10 bases align to TRBD2. This CDR3 has 16 residues. Germline CDR1 reads PRHDT; CDR2 reads FYEKMQ (reference sequence). Trimming took 4 bases from V and 4 from J; bases not matched to a gene: 7. The CDR3 nucleotides are TGTGCCAGCAGCTCCCTCAGGACTAGCGGATACAATGAGCAGTTCTTC. Translating it yields CASSSLRTSGYNEQFF. The whole variable domain, remainder taken from reference TRBV13 and TRBJ2-1, is AAGVIQSPRHLIKEKRETATLKCYPIPRHDTVYWYQQGPGQDPQFLISFYEKMQSDKGSIPDRFSAQQFSDYHSELNMSSLELGDSALYFCASSSLRTSGYNEQFFGPGTRLTVL.

CDR3 DNA: TGTGCCAGCACCAATGGGGGTTTTAGCAATCAGCCCCAGCATTTT. It encodes CASTNGGFSNQPQHF. The rearrangement joins TRBV5-6 to TRBJ1-5; tentatively, D is TRBD1 (5 bases). Per the germline V gene, CDR1 is SGHDT and CDR2 is YYEEEE. Trimming took off 6 bases at V and 0 bases at J, with 13 bases between the two ends. The CDR3 length is 15 residues. Using reference TRBV5-6 and TRBJ1-5 for the parts outside the CDR3, the full variable domain is DAGVTQSPTHLIKTRGQQVTLRCSPKSGHDTVSWYQQALGQGPQFIFQYYEEEERQRGNFPDRFSGHQFPNYSSELNVNALLLGDSALYLCASTNGGFSNQPQHFGDGTRLSIL.

The chain joins TRBV4-3 to TRBJ2-7; D is unclear. CDR1 LGHNA and CDR2 YSLEER come from the germline V gene. V was pared by 1 base and J by 3 bases, with 10 bases between. CDR3 length: 14 amino acids. The CDR3 DNA sequence: TGCGCCAGCAGCCAAGTAAAGGGATACTACGAGCAGTACTTC. Protein product: CASSQVKGYYEQYF.

The rearrangement links TRBV7-9 to TRBJ1-1; weak D call: TRBD1 (6 bases). The ends were cut back, 5 bases at V and 0 bases at J, with 13 bases in the middle. The germline V gene has CDR1 SEHNR and CDR2 FQNEAQ (reference sequence). This CDR3 contains 15 residues. Written as DNA, the CDR3 is TGTGCCAGCAGCGGACGGACAGATGTGAACACTGAAGCTTTCTTT. This translates into CASSGRTDVNTEAFF.

V is TRBV21-1 and J is TRBJ2-7. TRBV21-1 is assigned pseudogene status. The CDR3 consists of 12 residues. The CDR3 DNA follows: TGTGCCAGCGATCCCCCGGCCCCCCTACAGTACTTC. It is translated as CASDPPAPLQYF.

The CDR3: CASSQDSKGAKTYEQYF. The CDR3 DNA sequence: TGCGCCAGCAGCCAAGATTCTAAGGGCGCAAAAACCTACGAGCAGTACTTC. The chain carries TRBV4-3 and TRBJ2-7; D gene ambiguous. The CDR3 is 17 amino acids. CDR1 LGHNA and CDR2 YSLEER come from the germline V gene. Trimming shortened V by 0 bases and J by 2 bases, and 17 bases separated the two germline ends.

The chain joins TRBV4-3 to TRBJ2-2; 9 positions match TRBD1. V lost 7 bases and J lost 5; bases outside the gene matches: 8. This CDR3 region has 15 residues. Per the germline V gene, CDR1 is LGHNA and CDR2 is YSLEER. Written as DNA, the CDR3 is TGCGCCAGCACCGGGGACAGGGCCGGTACCGGGGAGCTGTTTTTT. Translated, it gives CASTGDRAGTGELFF.

The J gene is TRBJ1-2, the V gene TRBV29-1; D is perhaps TRBD1 (6 bases). Germline lookup yields CDR1 SQVTM and CDR2 ANQGSEA. There are 13 residues in the CDR3. Trimming took off 7 bases at V and 3 bases at J, with 15 bases between the two ends. CDR3: CSGDKGGDYGYTF. CDR3 coding DNA: TGCAGCGGTGACAAGGGGGGGGACTATGGCTACACCTTC.

V usage is TRBV7-3 and J usage is TRBJ2-3; 7 positions agree with TRBD2. The CDR3 length is 15 residues. The trim removed 4 bases at V and 4 bases at J, leaving 8 bases unmatched. Germline-derived CDR1 and CDR2 are SGHTA and FQGTGA. CDR3 nucleotides: TGTGCCAGCAGCTCGTATAGCGGGTTGGCAGATACGCAGTATTTT. Protein sequence: CASSSYSGLADTQYF.

This chain links TRBV7-9 with TRBJ1-4; no reliable D call. The CDR3 length is 16 residues. Germline loops: CDR1 SEHNR, CDR2 FQNEAQ (reference sequence). V was pared by 3 bases and J by 10 bases, with 21 bases between. Here the CDR3 reads CASSLGRTPFSGKLFF. CDR3 DNA: TGTGCCAGCAGCTTGGGCCGGACGCCATTCTCCGGAAAACTGTTTTTT.

The chain uses TRBV9 and TRBJ2-1, with 9 bases identical to TRBD2. The CDR3 loop spans 14 amino acids. After removal of 6 bases from V and 4 bases from J, the junction contained 5 bases not matched to a gene. In germline, CDR1 is SGDLS, CDR2 YYNGEE. The CDR3 coding sequence is TGTGCCAGCACCGGCGGGAGGGGTTACAATGAGCAGTTCTTC. It is translated as CASTGGRGYNEQFF.

The genes are TRBV13 and TRBJ2-7, with D unresolved. The CDR3 extends over 14 amino acids. V lost 0 bases to trimming and J lost 4 bases, with 10 bases between them. Germline values: CDR1 PRHDT, CDR2 FYEKMQ (reference sequence). The CDR3 nucleotides read TGTGCCAGCAGCTTAGGACCCGAATTATACGAGCAGTACTTC. Amino acids: CASSLGPELYEQYF.

V and J are TRBV1 and TRBJ2-7; the table's D call, TRBD2, was not checked against the DNA. TRBV1 represents a pseudogene. This CDR3 has 16 residues. In DNA form, the CDR3 reads TGCACCAGCAGCCAAGAGGTCCGGGGTGGTTCCTACGAGCAGTACTTC. This gives the protein CTSSQEVRGGSYEQYF.

The V and J genes are TRBV27 and TRBJ2-7; D is ambiguous. Germline V lookup: CDR1 MNHEY, CDR2 SMNVEV (reference sequence). The germline V and J ends were trimmed by 1 base and 3 bases, with 10 bases remaining between them. CDR3 length: 14 amino acids. CDR3 region: CASSLLAAVYEQYF. CDR3 bases: TGTGCCAGCAGTTTATTGGCCGCAGTCTACGAGCAGTACTTC.

The CDR3 reads CASSLPQHYTEAFF. The CDR3 bases are TGTGCCAGCAGCTTACCACAGCACTACACTGAAGCTTTCTTT. The chain carries TRBV7-9 and TRBJ1-1; no definite D call. V was shortened by 2 bases and J by 3 bases, with 10 bases between the two germline ends. Germline V gene lookup returns CDR1 SEHNR and CDR2 FQNEAQ (reference sequence). This CDR3 contains 14 residues.

The chain has TRBV18 and TRBJ2-7, with D hard to call. V gave up 6 bases and J gave up 3 bases, with 15 bases separating them. The CDR3 loop spans 14 amino acids. Germline V gene sequence: CDR1 KGHSH, CDR2 LQKENI. CDR3 sequence: CASSPDGPNYEQYF. CDR3 nucleotides: TGTGCCAGCTCGCCCGACGGGCCGAACTACGAGCAGTACTTC.

A remark on this clone: The junction and the germline gene differ at one end; a read error may be behind it. The genes are TRBV19 and TRBJ2-3; D gene ambiguous. Germline V gene data show CDR1 as LNHDA and CDR2 as SQIVND (reference sequence). The CDR3 loop spans 15 amino acids. Written as DNA, the CDR3 is TGTGCCAATAGTATGCAGAATAATTTCGCAGATACGCAGTATTTT. Protein: CANSMQNNFADTQYF.

The V and J genes are TRBV13 and TRBJ2-1; D is perhaps TRBD2 (6 bases). Between the trimmed V and J ends, which lost 5 bases and 13 bases, there was a span of 15 bases. This CDR3 is built from 12 residues. Germline-derived CDR1 and CDR2 are PRHDT and FYEKMQ (reference sequence). The DNA of the CDR3 is TGTGCCAGCAGCCCTGGACTATCTAGTCAGTTCTTC. As protein: CASSPGLSSQFF.

This chain links TRBV9 with TRBJ1-2; 9 positions match TRBD1. Germline CDR1 is SGDLS and CDR2 is YYNGEE. CDR3 size: 13 residues. V was clipped by 3 bases and J by 7 bases; unmatched bases: 4. CDR3 in DNA: TGTGCCAGCAGCGCTGGGACAGGGATTGGCTACACCTTC. It specifies CASSAGTGIGYTF.

This sequence joins TRBV27 and TRBJ2-1, with no clear D. V was pared by 6 bases and J by 6 bases, with 21 bases between. Per germline, CDR1 MNHEY and CDR2 SMNVEV (reference sequence). The CDR3 length is 16 residues. This CDR3 reads CASSFSAGENPNEQFF. The CDR3 coding sequence is TGTGCCAGCAGCTTTAGTGCTGGAGAAAATCCCAATGAGCAGTTCTTC.